This TCR beta chain was found in a study of blood T cell repertoires in COVID-19. Study summary: Material from acute and convalescent COVID-19 was sourced from the United States, Italy and Spain.

Measured with immunoSEQ multiplex PCR; TCRdb has only the in-frame clones, and not every one. The sample has fewer than 250,000 clones, under 85% seen once. The CDR3 spans 15 residues. The junction had 7 bases not matched to a gene; V was cut back by 7 bases and J by 3 bases. Germline lookup yields CDR1 MNHEY and CDR2 SVGAGI. This rearrangement joins TRBV6-5 to TRBJ2-7, with 12 bases aligning to TRBD1. This TCR came from a human donor in a cohort sampled during active COVID-19. The sequencing sample was made of peripheral blood. In DNA form, the CDR3 reads TGTGCCAGCATTTCGGGACAGGGGGCTATCTACGAGCAGTACTTC. It is translated as CASISGQGAIYEQYF.